Given below is one TCR beta chain in context. Its antigen is not identified. This sample stems from a study of OX40 agonist ivuxolimab in advanced cancers. Study information: Head and neck, renal cell, melanoma or hepatocellular carcinoma were the cancers that dose-escalation patients had.

This table comes from immunoSEQ multiplex PCR, and its TCRdb copy is limited to in-frame clones, with some not included. The sample carries 30,000 to 35,000 clones, 92% recorded once. Study observations and caveats: In the 0.1 to 3.0 mg/kg range, CD4+ and CD8+ blood T cells had expanded clonally by week 6. On average, a greater number of expanded clones characterised CD8+ T cells relative to CD4+. Normalized T-cell clonal expansion was also low in a subset of nonresponders.

Material: CD4+ or CD8+ T cells sorted from blood, obtained in a trial of the OX40 agonist ivuxolimab. The TCR sequence derives from an adult with an advanced solid tumor such as melanoma, head and neck, liver or kidney cancer.

The CDR3 sequence: CASSVRLAGLYEQYF. The CDR3, as DNA: TGTGCCAGCAGCGTACGACTAGCGGGGCTCTACGAGCAGTACTTC. The chain is built from TRBV21-1 and TRBJ2-7; the table's D call of TRBD2 was not tested on the DNA. TRBV21-1 is reported as a pseudogene. CDR3 length: 15 residues.